The 20 T cell receptor beta chains below come from one sample, sequenced in a study of T cells in tuberculosis (dated by TCRdb to the late 2010s). The label giving this sample's time point can be read as: new active TB diagnosis, blood taken before or within 7 days of starting treatment. Libraries were built with the immunoSEQ multiplex PCR assay. TCRdb holds this immuneACCESS table with in-frame rearrangements only. Some clones are missing; in checked studies, unresolved V genes explain under half, and the rest has no known cause. The sample table records about 33,000 clones; about 85% of these occur just once. More than 4.5% of the sample lies in the top ten. The sequencing here drew on PBMCs, taken at tuberculosis diagnosis. The origin of the receptors is an adult with tuberculosis.

The chain has TRBV5-1 and TRBJ2-7, with 8 bases that match TRBD2. Per the germline V gene, CDR1 is SGHRS and CDR2 is YFSETQ. V lost 4 bases and J lost 3; bases outside the gene matches: 3. The CDR3 has 13 amino acids. CDR3 in amino acids: CASSRGGGYEQYF. The CDR3 nucleotides read TGCGCCAGCAGCCGGGGGGGAGGCTACGAGCAGTACTTC.

The gene calls are TRBV29-1 and TRBJ2-1; TRBD2 matches 7 bases. This CDR3 spans 13 amino acids. The V segment lost 4 bases and the J segment 1 base; nucleotides outside the gene matches: 1. Germline V gives CDR1 SQVTM, CDR2 ANQGSEA. The CDR3 protein is CSVVGGSYNEQFF. In DNA form, the CDR3 reads TGCAGCGTTGTCGGGGGGTCCTACAATGAGCAGTTCTTC.

The gene calls are TRBV5-6 and TRBJ1-4, with TRBD1 matching over 7 bases. Germline CDR1 SGHDT, CDR2 YYEEEE. Germline trimming cut 3 bases from V and 5 bases from J; bases unmatched to any gene: 4. The CDR3 runs 14 residues. In nucleotides, the CDR3 is TGTGCCAGCAGCTCCGGGACAGTGAATGAAAAACTGTTTTTT. Its protein is CASSSGTVNEKLFF.

The CDR3 loop reads CASSYTNTATYEQYF. As DNA, the CDR3 is TGTGCCAGCAGTTATACGAATACCGCTACCTACGAGCAGTACTTC. The chain employs TRBV6-6 and TRBJ2-7; D gene unclear. V was clipped by 3 bases and J by 2 bases, with 14 bases between them. Germline loops: CDR1 MNHNY, CDR2 SVGAGI (reference sequence). The CDR3 consists of 15 residues.

The gene calls are TRBV30 and TRBJ2-1; D uncertain. This CDR3 is 13 amino acids long. The germline V gene has CDR1 GTSNPN and CDR2 SVGIG (reference sequence). V lost 1 base to trimming and J lost 6 bases, with 10 bases between them. CDR3 in DNA: TGTGCCTGGAGTGAATTGGTGAGCAATGAGCAGTTCTTC. Translated: CAWSELVSNEQFF.

The chain links TRBV11-2 to TRBJ2-3; D unclear. There are 12 residues in the CDR3. CDR1 SGHAT and CDR2 FQNNGV come from the germline V gene. V was pared by 4 bases and J by 10 bases, with 12 bases between. CDR3: CASSWWAEAQYF. In nucleotides, the CDR3 is TGTGCCAGCAGCTGGTGGGCCGAAGCGCAGTATTTT.

This clone was seen a few times. The genes are TRBV6-1 and TRBJ1-5; D uncertain. Germline values: CDR1 MNHNS, CDR2 SASEGT. This CDR3 contains 14 residues. V lost 2 bases and J 0 bases, leaving 5 bases between the germline ends. The CDR3 loop is CASSESSSNQPQHF. The DNA of the CDR3 is TGTGCCAGCAGTGAATCCAGTAGCAATCAGCCCCAGCATTTT.

The chain uses TRBV2 and TRBJ2-1; 7 nucleotides agree with TRBD2. Germline CDR1 SNHLY, CDR2 FYNNEI. This CDR3 has 14 residues. V lost 6 bases, J lost 6 bases, and 8 bases stayed unmatched. The CDR3 spells CASRGLRATNEQFF. DNA of the CDR3: TGTGCCAGCAGGGGACTACGAGCGACCAATGAGCAGTTCTTC.

The chain recombines TRBV11-2 with TRBJ2-5; D perhaps matches TRBD1 (6 bases). CDR1 and CDR2 from the germline V gene are SGHAT and FQNNGV. V dropped 7 bases and J dropped 1 base, with 16 bases sitting between them. The length of the CDR3 is 15 residues. CDR3 nucleotides: TGTGCCAGCACCCCAGGGGCCTTACCCCAAGAGACCCAGTACTTC. Its protein is CASTPGALPQETQYF.

The J gene is TRBJ1-2, the V gene TRBV28; TRBD1 aligns across 7 bases. The CDR3 is 17 residues long. V dropped 2 bases and J dropped 1; count of bases not matched to a gene: 10. CDR1 is MDHEN and CDR2 is SYDVKM in the germline V gene. CDR3 DNA: TGTGCCAGCAGTTTAACGGGACAGCTGGAAGTTAACTATGGCTACACCTTC. Its translation is CASSLTGQLEVNYGYTF.

The J gene is TRBJ2-5, the V gene TRBV10-2, with a tentative D call TRBD1 (6 bases). Germline V gene sequence: CDR1 WSHSY, CDR2 SAAADI. The CDR3 is 15 amino acids. Deletions cut 3 bases from V and 1 base from J, with 12 bases between. DNA of the CDR3: TGCGCCAGCAGTGATCCTACAGGGTTCCAAGAGACCCAGTACTTC. This gives the protein CASSDPTGFQETQYF.

The chain couples TRBV30 to TRBJ1-6, with D maybe TRBD1 (6 bases). Germline loops: CDR1 GTSNPN, CDR2 SVGIG (reference sequence). V was pared by 7 bases and J by 8 bases, with 12 bases between. CDR3 length equals 12 residues. CDR3 nucleotides: TGTGCCTCACGGACAGACGATTCACCCCTCCACTTT. Protein product: CASRTDDSPLHF.

The rearrangement uses TRBV19 and TRBJ1-5; 9 bases map to TRBD1. CDR3 length equals 14 residues. With 6 bases clipped from V and 6 bases from J, the junction kept 6 bases outside the gene matches. In germline, CDR1 is LNHDA, CDR2 SQIVND (reference sequence). The CDR3 protein is CASSPMTGGQPQHF. Written as DNA, the CDR3 is TGTGCCAGTAGCCCTATGACAGGGGGTCAGCCCCAGCATTTT.

The J gene is TRBJ2-4, the V gene TRBV7-2; the D gene is possibly TRBD2 (7 bases). Germline V gives CDR1 SGHTA, CDR2 FQGNSA. This CDR3 is built from 14 residues. Trimming stripped 7 bases from V and 6 bases from J, with 16 bases between. The CDR3 nucleotides read TGTGCCAGCAACCCTTACAGGGAGGGAAACATTCAGTACTTC. Encoded protein: CASNPYREGNIQYF. The variable domain in full, completed from reference TRBV7-2 and TRBJ2-4, reads GAGVSQSPSNKVTEKGKDVELRCDPISGHTALYWYRQSLGQGLEFLIYFQGNSAPDKSGLPSDRFSAERTGGSVSTLTIQRTQQEDSAVYLCASNPYREGNIQYFGAGTRLSVL.

V gene TRBV19 combines with J gene TRBJ1-1; possibly TRBD1 for D (5 bases). CDR3 length: 14 residues. With 5 bases removed from V and 9 bases from J, the gap between germline ends came to 19 bases. Per the germline V gene, CDR1 is LNHDA and CDR2 is SQIVND (reference sequence). The CDR3 sequence is CASSGQGLFAQAFF. CDR3 coding DNA: TGTGCCAGTAGTGGTCAGGGATTGTTTGCTCAAGCTTTCTTT.

The chain is built from TRBV5-1 and TRBJ2-7; D is unclear. Trimming removed 0 bases from V and 2 bases from J, with 9 bases in between. This CDR3 is built from 14 residues. Germline V gene data show CDR1 as SGHRS and CDR2 as YFSETQ. CDR3 sequence reads: CASSLGYRAYEQYF. The CDR3 region has the DNA TGCGCCAGCAGCTTGGGGTACAGAGCCTACGAGCAGTACTTC.

V and J are TRBV7-9 and TRBJ1-3; D not resolved. Germline V gene sequence: CDR1 SEHNR, CDR2 FQNEAQ (reference sequence). Trimming shortened V by 3 bases and J by 0 bases, and 15 bases separated the two germline ends. The CDR3 extends over 17 amino acids. The CDR3 spells CASSFGQALFSGNTIYF. In DNA, the CDR3 is TGTGCCAGCAGCTTCGGTCAGGCCCTTTTCTCTGGAAACACCATATATTTT.

V and J are TRBV25-1 and TRBJ2-3, with 10 bases identical to TRBD1. J lost 4 bases, V lost 8 bases, and 6 bases had no gene match. Germline lookup yields CDR1 MGHDK and CDR2 SYGVNS. The CDR3 has 14 residues. CDR3 sequence reads: CASRDRGSADTQYF. For the CDR3, the DNA is TGTGCCAGCCGGGACAGGGGCTCTGCAGATACGCAGTATTTT. The complete variable domain, with remaining parts taken from reference TRBV25-1 and TRBJ2-3, reads EADIYQTPRYLVIGTGKKITLECSQTMGHDKMYWYQQDPGMELHLIHYSYGVNSTEKGDLSSESTVSRIRTEHFPLTLESARPSHTSQYLCASRDRGSADTQYFGPGTRLTVL.

The chain carries TRBV14 and TRBJ2-5; D gene uncertain. The germline V and J ends were trimmed by 4 bases and 1 base, with 7 bases remaining between them. CDR1 is SGHDN and CDR2 is FVKESK in the germline V gene. This CDR3 has 13 amino acids. CDR3 protein: CASSPISQETQYF. CDR3 bases: TGTGCCAGCAGCCCGATCAGCCAAGAGACCCAGTACTTC.

The chain combines TRBV27 with TRBJ1-1; weak D call: TRBD1 (5 bases). Trimming pared 2 bases from V and 4 bases from J, leaving 14 bases between. The germline V gene has CDR1 MNHEY and CDR2 SMNVEV (reference sequence). The CDR3 sequence is 15 residues long. Here the CDR3 reads CASSLVGYGGTEAFF. CDR3 coding DNA: TGTGCCAGCAGTTTAGTTGGTTACGGGGGCACTGAAGCTTTCTTT.